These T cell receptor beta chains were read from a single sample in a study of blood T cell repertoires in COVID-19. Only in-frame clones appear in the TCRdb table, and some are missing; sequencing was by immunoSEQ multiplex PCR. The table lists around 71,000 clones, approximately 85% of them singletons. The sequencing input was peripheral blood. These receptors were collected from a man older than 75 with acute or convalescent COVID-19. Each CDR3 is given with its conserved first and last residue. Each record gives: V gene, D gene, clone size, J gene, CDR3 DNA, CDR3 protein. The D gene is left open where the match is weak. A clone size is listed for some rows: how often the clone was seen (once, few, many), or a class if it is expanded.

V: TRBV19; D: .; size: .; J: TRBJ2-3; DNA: TGTGCCAGTAGTATAGATCTGGATAGCGGTCCCACAGATACGCAGTATTTT; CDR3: CASSIDLDSGPTDTQYF
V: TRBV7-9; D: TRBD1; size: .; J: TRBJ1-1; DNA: TGTGCCAGCAGCTTAGGACAGGGTGGGATGAACACTGAAGCTTTCTTT; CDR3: CASSLGQGGMNTEAFF
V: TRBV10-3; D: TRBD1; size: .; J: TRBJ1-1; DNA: TGTGCCATCAGTGATAGCTACACAGGGGCCACTGAAGCTTTCTTT; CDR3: CAISDSYTGATEAFF
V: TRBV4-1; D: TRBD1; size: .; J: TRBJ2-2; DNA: TGCGCCAGCAGCCAAGGGGGCAGGGGACAGGGTGTAACCGGGGAGCTGTTTTTT; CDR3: CASSQGGRGQGVTGELFF
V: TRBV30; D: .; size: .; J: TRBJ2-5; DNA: TGTGCCTGGGGCGGGGAGACCCAGTACTTC; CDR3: CAWGGETQYF
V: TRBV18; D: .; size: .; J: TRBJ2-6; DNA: TGTGCCAGCTCATGGGACTTGATGACTGGGGCCAACGTCCTGACTTTC; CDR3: CASSWDLMTGANVLTF
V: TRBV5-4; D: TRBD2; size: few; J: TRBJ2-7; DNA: TGTGCCAGCAGCTTAAATAGCGGGAACTACGAGCAGTACTTC; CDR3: CASSLNSGNYEQYF
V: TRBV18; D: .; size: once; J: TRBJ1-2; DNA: TGTGCCAGCTCACCCGACGGGGGGGGAACTATAGTCTACACCTTC; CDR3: CASSPDGGGTIVYTF
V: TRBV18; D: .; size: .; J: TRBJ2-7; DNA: TGTGCCAGCTCACCACCAACCGGGAGCATCGGCGAGCAGTACTTC; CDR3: CASSPPTGSIGEQYF
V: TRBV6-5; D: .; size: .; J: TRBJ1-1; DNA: TGTGCCAGCGGGGACAAGAACACTGAAGCTTTCTTT; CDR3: CASGDKNTEAFF
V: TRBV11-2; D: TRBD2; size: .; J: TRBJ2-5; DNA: TGTGCCAGCAGCTTAGGTAGCGGGAGGTCTGAGACCCAGTACTTC; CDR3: CASSLGSGRSETQYF
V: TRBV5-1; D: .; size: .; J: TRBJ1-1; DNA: TGCGCCAGCCGTTCGTCAGGGGAAGGGTACACTGAAGCTTTCTTT; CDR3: CASRSSGEGYTEAFF
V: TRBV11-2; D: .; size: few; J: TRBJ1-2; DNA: TGTGCCAGCAGCTCGCCCCGGACACACGGGGGCTACACCTTC; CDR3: CASSSPRTHGGYTF
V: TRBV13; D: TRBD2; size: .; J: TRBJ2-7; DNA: TGTGCCAGCAGCTTGCGGGGAGCGGGGGACCTGTACGAGCAGTACTTC; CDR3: CASSLRGAGDLYEQYF
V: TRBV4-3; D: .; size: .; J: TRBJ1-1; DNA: TGCGCCAGCAGCCAAGATCCGGACACTGAAGCTTTCTTT; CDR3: CASSQDPDTEAFF
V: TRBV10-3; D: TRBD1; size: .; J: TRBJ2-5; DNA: TGTGCCATCAGTATGCCGGGACAGGGAATAGAAGAGACCCAGTACTTC; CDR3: CAISMPGQGIEETQYF
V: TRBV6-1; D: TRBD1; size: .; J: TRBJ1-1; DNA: TGTGCCAGCAGTGACCCGGACAGGATAGGGAACACTGAAGCTTTCTTT; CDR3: CASSDPDRIGNTEAFF
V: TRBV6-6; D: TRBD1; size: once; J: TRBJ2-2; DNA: TGTGCCAGCACCAAAGGACAGGGGGCGGCCGGGGAGCTGTTTTTT; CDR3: CASTKGQGAAGELFF
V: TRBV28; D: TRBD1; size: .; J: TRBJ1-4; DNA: TGTGCCAGCAGTCCGGGACAGGGCGGCGAAAAACTGTTTTTT; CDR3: CASSPGQGGEKLFF
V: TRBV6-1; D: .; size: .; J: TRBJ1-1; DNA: TGTGCCAGCAGTGAACAGGGCACTGAAGCTTTCTTT; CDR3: CASSEQGTEAFF
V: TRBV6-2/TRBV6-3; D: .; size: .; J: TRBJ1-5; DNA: TGTGCCAGCAGTTACCCGACAGGAGAGCTTCCCCAGCATTTT; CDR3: CASSYPTGELPQHF
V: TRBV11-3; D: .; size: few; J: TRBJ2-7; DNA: TGTGCCAGCAGCTTAGGTAGCGGCAGCTCCTACGAGCAGTACTTC; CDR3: CASSLGSGSSYEQYF
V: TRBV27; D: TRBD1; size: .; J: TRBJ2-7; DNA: TGTGCCAGCAGTTATACAGGGGGTTCCCCTTACGAGCAGTACTTC; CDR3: CASSYTGGSPYEQYF
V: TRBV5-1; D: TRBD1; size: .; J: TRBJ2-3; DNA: TGCGCCAGCAGCGTGAACAGGGGGAGCACAGATACGCAGTATTTT; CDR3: CASSVNRGSTDTQYF
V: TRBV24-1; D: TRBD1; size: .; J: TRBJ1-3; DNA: TGTGCCACCAGGGAACAGGGGGCGCGGGGAAACACCATATATTTT; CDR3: CATREQGARGNTIYF
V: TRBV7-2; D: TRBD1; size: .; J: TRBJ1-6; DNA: TGTGCCAGCAGCACCTGGGACAGGGTGAGAACACCCTATAATTCACCCCTCCACTTT; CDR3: CASSTWDRVRTPYNSPLHF
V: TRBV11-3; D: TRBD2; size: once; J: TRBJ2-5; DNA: TGTGCCAGCAGTTTTAGCGGGGAAGCCCAAGAGACCCAGTACTTC; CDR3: CASSFSGEAQETQYF
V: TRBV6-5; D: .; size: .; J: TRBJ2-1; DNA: TGTGCCAGCAGTTACGGTAGCGGAATTCACAATGAGCAGTTCTTC; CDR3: CASSYGSGIHNEQFF
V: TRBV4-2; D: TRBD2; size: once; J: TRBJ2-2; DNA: TGTGCCAGCAGCCAAGATCAAGGCGGAAGCGGGAGGGCCCGGATCACCGGGGAGCTGTTTTTT; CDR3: CASSQDQGGSGRARITGELFF
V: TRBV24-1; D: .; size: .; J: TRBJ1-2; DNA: TGTGCCACCAGTGATTTCAGGCAGGGGTACTATGGCTACACCTTC; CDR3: CATSDFRQGYYGYTF
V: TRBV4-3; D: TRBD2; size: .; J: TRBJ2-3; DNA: TGCGCCAGCAGCCAAGGTAGCGGGGGAACTACAGATACGCAGTATTTT; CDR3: CASSQGSGGTTDTQYF
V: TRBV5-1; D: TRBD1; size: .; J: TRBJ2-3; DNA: TGCGCCAGCAGCTTCCAGGACAGGACAGATACGCAGTATTTT; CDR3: CASSFQDRTDTQYF
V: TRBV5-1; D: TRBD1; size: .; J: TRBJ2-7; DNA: TGCGCCAGCAGCTTGAATCCAGGGGGAAGGCCCTACGAGCAGTACTTC; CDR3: CASSLNPGGRPYEQYF
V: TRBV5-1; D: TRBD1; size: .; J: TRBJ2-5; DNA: TGCGCCAGCAGCCTAGGACAGGATCAAGAGACCCAGTACTTC; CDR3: CASSLGQDQETQYF
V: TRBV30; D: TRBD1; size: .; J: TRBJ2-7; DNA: TGTGCCTGGACACCGGGACAGGGAACTACCGAGCAGTACTTC; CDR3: CAWTPGQGTTEQYF
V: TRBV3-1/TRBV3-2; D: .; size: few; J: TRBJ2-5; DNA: TGTGCCAGCAGCCAAGGGTCGGGGCAAGAGACCCAGTACTTC; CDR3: CASSQGSGQETQYF
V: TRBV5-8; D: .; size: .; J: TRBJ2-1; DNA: TGTGCCAGCAGCTTGGGCCGGTGGGACACAGACTACAATGAGCAGTTCTTC; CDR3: CASSLGRWDTDYNEQFF
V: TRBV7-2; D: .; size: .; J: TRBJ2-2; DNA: TGTGCCAGCAGCTTAGGAAGCTGGCGGGGTTTAATCACCGGGGAGCTGTTTTTT; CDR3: CASSLGSWRGLITGELFF
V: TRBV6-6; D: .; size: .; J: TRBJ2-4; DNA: TGTGCCAGCAGTCAAACAGGGCCCCTAGCCAAAAACATTCAGTACTTC; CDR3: CASSQTGPLAKNIQYF
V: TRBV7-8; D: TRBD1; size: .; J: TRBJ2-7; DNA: TGTGCCAGCAGCTTAGTCGGGCAGGGGGCATACGAGCAGTACTTC; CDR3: CASSLVGQGAYEQYF
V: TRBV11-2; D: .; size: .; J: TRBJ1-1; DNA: TGTGCCAGCAGCTTAGTACAAAACACTGAAGCTTTCTTT; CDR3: CASSLVQNTEAFF
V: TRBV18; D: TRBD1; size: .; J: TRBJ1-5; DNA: TGTGCCAGCTCACCCCAAACAGGGGGCGTGGGTCAGCCCCAGCATTTT; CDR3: CASSPQTGGVGQPQHF
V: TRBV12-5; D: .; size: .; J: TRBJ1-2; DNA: TGTGCTAGTGGTTTCCTGGCCCAGGGATATGGCTACACCTTC; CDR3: CASGFLAQGYGYTF
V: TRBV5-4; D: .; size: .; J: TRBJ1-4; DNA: TGTGCCAGCAGCCGCGAACAGGGTACTGAAAAACTGTTTTTT; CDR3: CASSREQGTEKLFF
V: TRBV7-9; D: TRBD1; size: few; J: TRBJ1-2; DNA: TGTGCCAGCAGCTTATTCAGGACAGGGAGACGGTATGGCTACACCTTC; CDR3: CASSLFRTGRRYGYTF
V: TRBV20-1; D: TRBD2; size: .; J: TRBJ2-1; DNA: TGCAGTGCTAGTACGGGGGGGGCCAGGAATGAGCAGTTCTTC; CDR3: CSASTGGARNEQFF
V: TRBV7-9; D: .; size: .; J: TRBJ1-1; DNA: TGTGCCAGCAGCCCTTCAACTATGAACACTGAAGCTTTCTTT; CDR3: CASSPSTMNTEAFF
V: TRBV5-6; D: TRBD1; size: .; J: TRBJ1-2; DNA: TGTGCCAGCAGCCCGGGACAGGGATTCTATGGCTACACCTTC; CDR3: CASSPGQGFYGYTF
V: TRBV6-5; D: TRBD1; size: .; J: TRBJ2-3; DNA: TGTGCCAGCAGTTACTCTGGACAGGGGGGCACAGATACGCAGTATTTT; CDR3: CASSYSGQGGTDTQYF
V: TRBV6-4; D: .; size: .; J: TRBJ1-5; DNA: TGTGCCAGCAGTGACATTCTAGGACAGCCCCAGCATTTT; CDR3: CASSDILGQPQHF
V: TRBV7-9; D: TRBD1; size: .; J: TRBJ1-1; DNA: TGTGCCAGCAGCCAGGGACAGGTAAGGGAGGGACCTGAAGCTTTCTTT; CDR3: CASSQGQVREGPEAFF
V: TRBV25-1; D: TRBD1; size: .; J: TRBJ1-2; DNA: TGTGCCAGCAGTGAACCCGGACAGGGGGCAGGCGGCTACACCTTC; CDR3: CASSEPGQGAGGYTF
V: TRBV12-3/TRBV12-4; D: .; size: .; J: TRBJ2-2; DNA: TGTGCCAGCAGTTTACAAGGGGCCGGGGAGCTGTTTTTT; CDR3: CASSLQGAGELFF
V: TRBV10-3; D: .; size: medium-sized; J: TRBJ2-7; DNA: TGTGCCATCAAAGGGAGTAGCGCTATAAGCCACGAGCAGTACTTC; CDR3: CAIKGSSAISHEQYF
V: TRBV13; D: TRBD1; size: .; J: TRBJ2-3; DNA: TGTGCCAGCAGCTCCTACCGGGACAGGGGGCGCCTAGATACGCAGTATTTT; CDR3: CASSSYRDRGRLDTQYF
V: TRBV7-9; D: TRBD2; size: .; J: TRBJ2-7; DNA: TGTGCCAGCAGCTTAGACGGGAGGAAAAACGAGCAGTACTTC; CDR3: CASSLDGRKNEQYF
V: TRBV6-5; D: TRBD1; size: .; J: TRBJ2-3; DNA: TGTGCCAGCAGCCCCAGGGGGACAGATACGCAGTATTTT; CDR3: CASSPRGTDTQYF
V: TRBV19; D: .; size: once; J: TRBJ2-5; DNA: TGTGCCAGTACCTCTCGACAGAATCAAGAGACCCAGTACTTC; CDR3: CASTSRQNQETQYF
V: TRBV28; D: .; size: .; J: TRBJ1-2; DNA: TGTGCCAGCAGTTCACCGGGACAACTAAGAACTAACTATGGCTACACCTTC; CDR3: CASSSPGQLRTNYGYTF
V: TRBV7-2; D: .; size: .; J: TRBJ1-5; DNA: TGTGCCAGCAGCTTAGCCAGGGTAGGGAACAATCAGCCCCAGCATTTT; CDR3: CASSLARVGNNQPQHF